The TCR beta chain under discussion was sequenced for a study of OX40 agonist ivuxolimab in advanced cancers. Study-wide findings and caveats: Patients who responded partially at 0.1-3.0 mg/kg showed clonal expansion ranking among the lowest.

The table came from immunoSEQ multiplex PCR; TCRdb's copy has only in-frame clones and leaves some out. The sample records roughly 90,000 clones, roughly 85% being singletons. Comments on this clone: Its target is not known.

Trimming took 6 bases from V and 4 from J, leaving 12 bases between them. The CDR3 is 13 amino acids. In germline, CDR1 is MRHNA, CDR2 SNTAGT. The chain employs TRBV6-4 and TRBJ1-1; D gene unclear. This TCR was recovered from an adult with an advanced solid tumor such as melanoma, head and neck, liver or kidney cancer. The sequencing here drew on CD4+ or CD8+ T cells sorted from blood, taken in a trial of the OX40 agonist ivuxolimab. CDR3 DNA sequence: TGTGCCAGCAGGGCCGGGCGCGGCACTGAAGCTTTCTTT. Its protein product is CASRAGRGTEAFF.